This TCR beta chain is from a study of OX40 agonist ivuxolimab in advanced cancers. Profiling relied on immunoSEQ multiplex PCR, and the TCRdb table lists in-frame clones only, not all of them. The sample includes about 49,000 clones, 75% to 90% of them seen just once. Exclusion of a patient followed from autoimmune disease history or systemic immunosuppression. The CDR3 has 13 amino acids. CDR1 and CDR2 from the germline V gene are GTSNPN and SVGIG (reference sequence). Trimming took 5 bases from V and 6 from J, leaving 14 bases between them. This clone was counted a single time. Its cognate antigen is unknown. Broader study findings: A proportion of nonresponders additionally exhibited low normalized T-cell clonal expansion.

The genes are TRBV30 and TRBJ2-1; tentatively, D is TRBD1 or TRBD2 (6 bases each). The sample here was CD4+ or CD8+ T cells sorted from blood, taken in a trial of the OX40 agonist ivuxolimab. The sequence was collected from an adult with an advanced solid tumor such as melanoma, head and neck, liver or kidney cancer. The CDR3 region has the DNA TGTGCCTGGGCCGAGGGGGGCCCCAATGAGCAGTTCTTC. The encoded protein is CAWAEGGPNEQFF.